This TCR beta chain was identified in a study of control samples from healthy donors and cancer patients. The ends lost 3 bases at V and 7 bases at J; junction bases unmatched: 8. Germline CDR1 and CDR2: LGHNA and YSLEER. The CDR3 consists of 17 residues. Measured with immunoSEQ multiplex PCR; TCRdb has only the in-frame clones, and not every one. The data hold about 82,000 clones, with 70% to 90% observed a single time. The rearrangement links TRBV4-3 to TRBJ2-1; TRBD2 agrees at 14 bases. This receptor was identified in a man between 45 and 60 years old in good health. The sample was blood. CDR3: CASSQARGLAGGNEQFF. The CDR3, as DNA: TGCGCCAGCAGCCAGGCGCGTGGACTAGCGGGAGGTAATGAGCAGTTCTTC.